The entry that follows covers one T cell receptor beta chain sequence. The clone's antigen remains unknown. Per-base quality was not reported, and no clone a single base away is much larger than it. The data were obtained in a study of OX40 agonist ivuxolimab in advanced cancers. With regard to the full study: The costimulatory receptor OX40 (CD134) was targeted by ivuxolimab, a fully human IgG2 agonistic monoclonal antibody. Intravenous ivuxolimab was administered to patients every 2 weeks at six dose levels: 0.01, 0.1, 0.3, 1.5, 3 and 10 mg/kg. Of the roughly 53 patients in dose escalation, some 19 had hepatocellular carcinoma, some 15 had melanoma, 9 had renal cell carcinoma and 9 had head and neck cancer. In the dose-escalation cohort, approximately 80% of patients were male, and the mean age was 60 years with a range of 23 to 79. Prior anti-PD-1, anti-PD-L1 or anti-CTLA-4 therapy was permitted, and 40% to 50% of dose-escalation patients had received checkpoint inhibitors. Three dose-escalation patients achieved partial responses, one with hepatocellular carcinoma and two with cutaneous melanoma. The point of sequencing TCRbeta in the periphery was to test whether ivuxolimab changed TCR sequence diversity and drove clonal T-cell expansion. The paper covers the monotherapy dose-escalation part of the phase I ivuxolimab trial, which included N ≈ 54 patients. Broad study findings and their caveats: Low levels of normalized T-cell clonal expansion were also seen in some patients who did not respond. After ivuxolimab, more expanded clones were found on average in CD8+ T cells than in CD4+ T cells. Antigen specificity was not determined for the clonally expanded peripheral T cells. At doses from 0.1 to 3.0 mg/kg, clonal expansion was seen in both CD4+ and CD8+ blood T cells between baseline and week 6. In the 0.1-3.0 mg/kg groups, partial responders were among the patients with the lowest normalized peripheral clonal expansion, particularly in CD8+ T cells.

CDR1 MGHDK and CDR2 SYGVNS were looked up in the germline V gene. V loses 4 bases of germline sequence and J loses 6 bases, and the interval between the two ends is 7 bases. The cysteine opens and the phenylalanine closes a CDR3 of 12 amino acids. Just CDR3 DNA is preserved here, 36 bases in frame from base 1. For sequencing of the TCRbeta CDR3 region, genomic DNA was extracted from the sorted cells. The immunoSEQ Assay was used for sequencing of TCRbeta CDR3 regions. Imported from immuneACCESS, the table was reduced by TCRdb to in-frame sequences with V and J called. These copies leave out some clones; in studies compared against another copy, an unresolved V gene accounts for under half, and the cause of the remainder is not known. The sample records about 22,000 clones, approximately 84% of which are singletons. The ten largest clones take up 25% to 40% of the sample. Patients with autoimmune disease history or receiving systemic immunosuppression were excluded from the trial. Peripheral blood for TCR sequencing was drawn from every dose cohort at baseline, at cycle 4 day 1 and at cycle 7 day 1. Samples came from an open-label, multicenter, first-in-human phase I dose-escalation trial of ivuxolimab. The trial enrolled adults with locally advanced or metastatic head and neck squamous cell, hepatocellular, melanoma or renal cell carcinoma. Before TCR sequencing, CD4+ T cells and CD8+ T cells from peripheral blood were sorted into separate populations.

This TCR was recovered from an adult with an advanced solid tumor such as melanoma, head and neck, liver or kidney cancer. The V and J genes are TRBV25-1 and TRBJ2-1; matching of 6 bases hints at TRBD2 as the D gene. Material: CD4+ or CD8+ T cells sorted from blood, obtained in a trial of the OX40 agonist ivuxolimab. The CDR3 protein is CASSVGGNEQFF. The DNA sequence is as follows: TGTGCCAGCAGTGTGGGGGGCAATGAGCAGTTCTTC.